A single sample is the source of the 24 T cell receptor beta chains below, sequenced in a study of technical replicates of blood from several donors. Clones were sequenced by immunoSEQ multiplex PCR, and TCRdb holds only the in-frame ones, with some missing. The data hold around 70,000 clones, with around 97% observed a single time. The sample taken for sequencing was T cells isolated from PBMCs. Receptors were obtained from a human donor in good health.

The chain couples TRBV5-1 to TRBJ2-3, with D tentatively TRBD1 (6 bases). The germline CDR1 and CDR2 sequences are SGHRS and YFSETQ. Trimming cost V 0 bases and J 4 bases, with 6 bases left between them. The CDR3 is 13 residues long. CDR3 bases: TGCGCCAGCAGCTTGGAGGGGGCAGATACGCAGTATTTT. It encodes CASSLEGADTQYF.

The genes are TRBV20-1 and TRBJ1-1; D not resolved. The CDR3 totals 11 residues. Trimming cost V 3 bases and J 4 bases, with 6 bases left between them. Germline V gives CDR1 DFQATT, CDR2 SNEGSKA (reference sequence). This CDR3 is CSASSGTEAFF. The CDR3 region has the DNA TGCAGTGCTAGTAGCGGCACTGAAGCTTTCTTT.

The chain uses TRBV5-1 and TRBJ2-1; 8 bases agree with TRBD1. The V and J ends lost 7 bases and 9 bases, in that order; junction bases with no gene match: 15. CDR3 length: 15 amino acids. Germline V CDR1 and CDR2: SGHRS, YFSETQ. This CDR3 reads CASEPGTGFTTEQFF. The CDR3 bases are TGCGCCAGCGAACCCGGGACAGGATTTACAACTGAGCAGTTCTTC.

This chain connects TRBV5-4 to TRBJ2-2; weak D call: TRBD1 (6 bases). Germline CDR1 is SGHNT and CDR2 is YYREEE (reference sequence). This CDR3 comprises 17 residues. V shed 0 bases and J shed 2 bases, with 14 bases lying between them. The DNA of the CDR3 is TGTGCCAGCAGCTTGGCCCTCACAGGGATAAACACCGGGGAGCTGTTTTTT. Protein: CASSLALTGINTGELFF.

The CDR3 is CSVYLQGGDTQYF. CDR3 sequence (DNA): TGCAGCGTTTACCTCCAGGGTGGAGATACGCAGTATTTT. V gene TRBV29-1 combines with J gene TRBJ2-3; possibly TRBD1 for D (5 bases). The CDR3 sequence is 13 residues long. Germline V gene data show CDR1 as SQVTM and CDR2 as ANQGSEA. The V end was cut by 5 bases, the J end by 5 bases, with 14 bases between.

V usage is TRBV27 and J usage is TRBJ2-3; 8 nucleotides match TRBD1. CDR3 size: 18 residues. From germline, CDR1 is MNHEY and CDR2 SMNVEV (reference sequence). V trimming: 3 bases; J trimming: 1 base; junction bases outside the gene matches: 12. The CDR3 loop is CASSFLVQMGQGTDTQYF. The CDR3 DNA follows: TGTGCCAGCAGTTTCCTAGTCCAGATGGGACAGGGCACAGATACGCAGTATTTT.

The CDR3 coding sequence is TGTGCCAGCTCACCCGAGACAGGGTTAAGCTACAATGAGCAGTTCTTC. Amino acids: CASSPETGLSYNEQFF. The gene calls are TRBV18 and TRBJ2-1, with 7 bases aligning to TRBD1. The germline V gene encodes CDR1 KGHSH and CDR2 LQKENI. V shed 3 bases and J 3 bases; nucleotides not matched to a gene: 8. The CDR3 contains 16 residues.

The chain couples TRBV7-9 to TRBJ1-1; tentatively, D is TRBD1 (6 bases). Trimming pared 2 bases from V and 7 bases from J, leaving 20 bases between. Germline V gives CDR1 SEHNR, CDR2 FQNEAQ (reference sequence). CDR3 size: 16 residues. The CDR3 here is CASSLTMGGGRLEAFF. The CDR3 DNA reads as TGTGCCAGCAGCTTAACCATGGGTGGGGGCAGACTTGAAGCTTTCTTT.

This rearrangement joins TRBV6-5 to TRBJ1-5, with D possibly being TRBD1 (6 bases). The CDR3 is 13 amino acids. Per the germline V gene, CDR1 is MNHEY and CDR2 is SVGAGI. V was shortened by 9 bases and J by 4 bases, with 13 bases between the two germline ends. CDR3 sequence reads: CASRQGSNQPQHF. The CDR3 bases are TGTGCCAGTAGGCAGGGGAGTAATCAGCCCCAGCATTTT.

The chain links TRBV13 to TRBJ2-1; D perhaps matches TRBD2 (7 bases). Trimming shortened V by 2 bases and J by 6 bases, and 14 bases separated the two germline ends. This CDR3 has 15 amino acids. Looked up from germline, CDR1 is PRHDT and CDR2 is FYEKMQ (reference sequence). CDR3 protein: CASSLRGGPPNEQFF. DNA for the CDR3: TGTGCCAGCAGCTTAAGGGGGGGCCCGCCCAATGAGCAGTTCTTC.

The chain carries TRBV28 and TRBJ2-7; TRBD1 matches 11 bases. V dropped 6 bases and J dropped 2; count of bases not matched to a gene: 9. CDR3 length: 16 amino acids. Germline V gives CDR1 MDHEN, CDR2 SYDVKM. The CDR3, as DNA: TGTGCCAGCAGCTCCGCGGGACAGGGGGATCCCTACGAGCAGTACTTC. Its protein is CASSSAGQGDPYEQYF. Looking up the rest from reference TRBV28 and TRBJ2-7 gives the full variable domain: DVKVTQSSRYLVKRTGEKVFLECVQDMDHENMFWYRQDPGLGLRLIYFSYDVKMKEKGDIPEGYSVSREKKERFSLILESASTNQTSMYLCASSSAGQGDPYEQYFGPGTRLTVT.

This chain's CDR3 is CASSDPSTSGGFGEQFF. The CDR3, as DNA: TGTGCCAGTAGTGACCCCTCGACTAGCGGGGGCTTTGGGGAGCAGTTCTTC. The rearrangement joins TRBV19 to TRBJ2-1; 12 bases match TRBD2. Trimming removed 5 bases from V and 10 bases from J; junction bases left unmatched: 15. There are 17 residues in the CDR3. Germline CDR1 and CDR2: LNHDA and SQIVND (reference sequence).

The V call is TRBV7-9, the J call TRBJ2-7, with 8 nucleotides matching TRBD1. The CDR3 covers 15 residues. Germline V lookup: CDR1 SEHNR, CDR2 FQNEAQ (reference sequence). V gave up 4 bases and J gave up 2 bases; unmatched junction bases: 7. CDR3 loop: CASSSVDRAPYEQYF. The DNA for the CDR3 is TGTGCCAGCAGCTCTGTGGACAGGGCACCCTACGAGCAGTACTTC.

V gene TRBV7-6 combines with J gene TRBJ2-7, with TRBD1 matching over 8 bases. This CDR3 has 16 residues. In germline, CDR1 is SGHVS, CDR2 FNYEAQ. With V trimmed by 5 bases and J by 3 bases, 12 bases remained unmatched. The CDR3 nucleotides are TGTGCCAGCAGCCCGGGAGCCGGGACAGGTCTCTACGAGCAGTACTTC. This sequence encodes CASSPGAGTGLYEQYF.

The chain is built from TRBV6-1 and TRBJ2-5; 8 bases are a match to TRBD1. Germline V gene lookup returns CDR1 MNHNS and CDR2 SASEGT. CDR3 length equals 13 residues. V shed 4 bases, J shed 5 bases, and the junction held 3 bases outside the gene matches. The CDR3 DNA follows: TGTGCCAGCAGTGCCCAGGGGGCGGAGACCCAGTACTTC. Protein product: CASSAQGAETQYF.

This chain uses TRBV4-1 with TRBJ2-2, with TRBD1 matching over 8 bases. The CDR3 length is 17 residues. The germline V gene encodes CDR1 MGHRA and CDR2 YSYEKL. The V segment lost 5 bases and the J segment 1 base; nucleotides outside the gene matches: 9. CDR3 sequence reads: CASSYFQGAQNTGELFF. Here the CDR3 DNA reads TGCGCCAGCAGCTATTTCCAGGGGGCGCAGAACACCGGGGAGCTGTTTTTT.

The V gene is TRBV9, the J gene TRBJ2-7, with 9 bases aligning to TRBD1. Germline CDR1 is SGDLS and CDR2 is YYNGEE. V gave up 3 bases and J gave up 4 bases; unmatched junction bases: 5. The CDR3 runs to 14 residues. The CDR3 DNA follows: TGTGCCAGCAGCGATGGGACAGGGCGGTACGAGCAGTACTTC. Translated, it gives CASSDGTGRYEQYF.

The V and J genes are TRBV2 and TRBJ2-7, with TRBD1 identical over 7 bases. V gave up 7 bases and J gave up 0 bases; unmatched junction bases: 3. The CDR3 is made up of 13 amino acids. Germline assignment: CDR1 SNHLY and CDR2 FYNNEI. The CDR3 nucleotides are TGTGCCAGCAAGGGACAGACCTCCTACGAGCAGTACTTC. Protein: CASKGQTSYEQYF.

The chain joins TRBV6-5 to TRBJ2-2; D gene ambiguous. The CDR3 sequence is 13 residues long. Germline lookup yields CDR1 MNHEY and CDR2 SVGAGI. V was trimmed by 7 bases and J by 2 bases, leaving 8 bases between them. DNA for the CDR3: TGTGCCAGCAATGCAGTAAACACCGGGGAGCTGTTTTTT. Protein sequence: CASNAVNTGELFF.

This clone has a single count. The CDR3 DNA is TGTGCCAGCAGCAGCAAGTACAATGAGCAGTTCTTC. Translating it yields CASSSKYNEQFF. The gene calls are TRBV7-9 and TRBJ2-1; D is undetermined. V lost 5 bases to trimming and J lost 4 bases, with 6 bases between them. Germline CDR1 is SEHNR and CDR2 is FQNEAQ (reference sequence). This CDR3 has 12 residues. The full variable domain, completed using reference TRBV7-9 and TRBJ2-1, is DTGVSQNPRHKITKRGQNVTFRCDPISEHNRLYWYRQTLGQGPEFLTYFQNEAQLEKSRLLSDRFSAERPKGSFSTLEIQRTEQGDSAMYLCASSSKYNEQFFGPGTRLTVL.

This clone was observed a handful of times. The CDR3 DNA follows: TGTGCCAGCAGCCGGGACAGGGTAACTGAAGCTTTCTTT. Amino acid sequence: CASSRDRVTEAFF. The rearrangement joins TRBV7-2 to TRBJ1-1; 9 bases map to TRBD1. J gave up 5 bases and V 5 bases, and 3 bases lay outside the gene matches. The germline CDR1 and CDR2 sequences are SGHTA and FQGNSA. The CDR3 is 13 amino acids.

The chain couples TRBV5-1 to TRBJ2-2, with 7 bases matching TRBD1. CDR1 is SGHRS, CDR2 YFSETQ, per germline. This CDR3 contains 17 residues. V lost 3 bases, J lost 1 base, and 9 bases stayed unmatched. CDR3 bases: TGCGCCAGCAGCTCTCCGGCCGGACAGGTGAACACCGGGGAGCTGTTTTTT. Translation: CASSSPAGQVNTGELFF.

The J gene is TRBJ1-4, the V gene TRBV6-5; D is possibly TRBD1 (6 bases). The ends were cut back, 6 bases at V and 8 bases at J, with 19 bases in the middle. The germline V gene encodes CDR1 MNHEY and CDR2 SVGAGI. The CDR3 spans 15 residues. The CDR3 region has the DNA TGTGCCAGCAGGGGTCCGGGACAAAGCCGGGAAAAACTGTTTTTT. This gives the protein CASRGPGQSREKLFF.

DNA of the CDR3: TGTGCCAGCAGCACAAGTTCCACTGAAGCTTTCTTT. Translating it yields CASSTSSTEAFF. The chain couples TRBV7-9 to TRBJ1-1; no clear D gene. Germline V gives CDR1 SEHNR, CDR2 FQNEAQ (reference sequence). The CDR3 sequence is 12 residues long. V lost 5 bases to trimming and J lost 4 bases, with 8 bases between them.